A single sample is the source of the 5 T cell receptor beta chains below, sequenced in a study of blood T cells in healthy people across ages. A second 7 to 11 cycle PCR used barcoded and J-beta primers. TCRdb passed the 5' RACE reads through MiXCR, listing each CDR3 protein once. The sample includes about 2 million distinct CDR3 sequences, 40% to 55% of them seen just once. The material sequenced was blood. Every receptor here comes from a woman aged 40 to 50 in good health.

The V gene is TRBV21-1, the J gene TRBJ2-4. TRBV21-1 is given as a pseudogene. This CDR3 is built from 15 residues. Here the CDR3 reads CASLISGLAKNIQYF. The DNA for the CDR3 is TGTGCCAGCCTTATCTCAGGGTTAGCCAAAAACATTCAGTACTTC.

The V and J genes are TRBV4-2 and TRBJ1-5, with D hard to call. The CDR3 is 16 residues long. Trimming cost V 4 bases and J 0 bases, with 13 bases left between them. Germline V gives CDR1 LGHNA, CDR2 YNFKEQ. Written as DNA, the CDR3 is TGTGCCAGCAGCCCACTCCAGCGAACTAGCAATCAGCCCCAGCATTTT. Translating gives CASSPLQRTSNQPQHF.

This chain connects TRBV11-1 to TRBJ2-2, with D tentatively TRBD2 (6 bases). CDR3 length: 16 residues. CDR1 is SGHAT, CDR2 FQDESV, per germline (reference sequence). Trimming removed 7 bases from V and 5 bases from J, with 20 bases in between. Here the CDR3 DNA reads TGTGCCAGCAAGGCCAGCCCTAGCGCGGTTACCGGGGAGCTGTTTTTT. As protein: CASKASPSAVTGELFF.

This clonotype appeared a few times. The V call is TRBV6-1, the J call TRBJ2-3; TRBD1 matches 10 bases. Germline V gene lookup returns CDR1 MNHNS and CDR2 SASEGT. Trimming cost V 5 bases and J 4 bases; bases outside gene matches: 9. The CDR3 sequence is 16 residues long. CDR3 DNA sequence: TGTGCCAGCAGTAACCGGGACAGGGGAAAGGCAGATACGCAGTATTTT. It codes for CASSNRDRGKADTQYF.

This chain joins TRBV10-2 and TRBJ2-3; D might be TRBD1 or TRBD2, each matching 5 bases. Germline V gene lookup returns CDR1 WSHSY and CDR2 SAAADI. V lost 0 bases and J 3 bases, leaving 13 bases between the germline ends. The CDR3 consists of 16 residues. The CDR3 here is CASSESPGPLTDTQYF. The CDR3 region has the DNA TGCGCCAGCAGTGAGTCCCCGGGACCCTTAACAGATACGCAGTATTTT.